This is a list of T cell receptor beta chains from one sample in a study of metastatic and nonmetastatic thyroid tumors. Through MiXCR, TCRdb re-clonotyped the PCR reads. In the table there are 13,000 to 15,000 clones, around a quarter of which are singletons. The sequencing sample was made of tumor tissue. These TCRs come from a female donor with papillary thyroid cancer or a benign thyroid nodule (not recorded which). Some clones in this sample may be carry-over from other donors' samples. Both conserved end residues are part of each CDR3. Each record gives: CDR3 protein, CDR3 DNA, clone size, D gene, J gene, V gene. The D gene is left open where the match is weak. Only part of the rows carry a size: once, few, many, or a class if the clone is expanded.

CASSEMGAFGRYTF	TGTGCCAGCAGTGAAATGGGGGCCTTCGGTCGCTACACCTTC	medium-sized	-	TRBJ1-2	TRBV6-1
CASSTNEGEGYNEQFF	TGTGCCAGCAGCACCAACGAGGGGGAGGGCTACAATGAGCAGTTCTTC	-	-	TRBJ2-1	TRBV12-3/TRBV12-4
CASSSSGETDTQYF	TGTGCCAGCAGTTCGTCCGGGGAGACAGATACGCAGTATTTT	many	-	TRBJ2-3	TRBV6-1
CASSLRLAGGLGYNEQFF	TGTGCCAGCAGCTTGCGACTAGCGGGGGGGCTGGGATACAATGAGCAGTTCTTC	many	TRBD2	TRBJ2-1	TRBV11-1
CASSLGAALESAGYTF	TGCGCCAGCAGCTTGGGGGCAGCCCTTGAGTCCGCTGGCTACACCTTC	-	-	TRBJ1-2	TRBV5-1
CAWSLGSDYEQYF	TGTGCCTGGAGTCTTGGATCTGACTACGAGCAGTACTTC	hyperexpanded	-	TRBJ2-7	TRBV30
CTSSPGRNTIYF	TGTACCAGCAGCCCCGGGCGAAACACCATTTATTTT	-	-	TRBJ1-3	TRBV6-1
CASSQGNPGQGSEKLFF	TGTGCCAGCAGCCAAGGGAATCCGGGACAGGGCTCCGAAAAACTGTTTTTT	many	TRBD1	TRBJ1-4	TRBV4-2
CASSDRVTNEQYF	TGCGCCAGCAGCGACAGGGTGACAAACGAGCAGTACTTC	medium-sized	TRBD1	TRBJ2-7	TRBV4-1
CASSESGQGYEQYF	TGCGCCAGCAGTGAGTCGGGACAGGGCTACGAGCAGTACTTC	medium-sized	TRBD1	TRBJ2-7	TRBV10-1
CASRGHGNEQFF	TGTGCCAGCAGGGGGCACGGCAATGAGCAGTTCTTC	many	-	TRBJ2-1	TRBV9
CSAIHPGQGTTDTQYF	TGCAGTGCTATCCACCCGGGACAGGGGACCACAGATACGCAGTATTTT	many	TRBD1	TRBJ2-3	TRBV20-1
CAWSVPLPNEQFF	TGTGCCTGGAGTGTCCCCTTGCCCAATGAGCAGTTCTTC	medium-sized	-	TRBJ2-1	TRBV30
CASIRVLRWSYNEQVF	TGTGCCAGCATCAGGGTGCTGCGATGGTCCTACAATGAGCAGGTCTTC	-	-	TRBJ2-1	TRBV6-2/TRBV6-3
CSLGDSGTSSYEQYF	TGCAGCCTTGGAGATTCCGGGACATCCTCCTACGAGCAGTACTTC	few	-	TRBJ2-7	TRBV29-1
CASSYSPVLAGDTQYF	TGTGCCAGCAGTTACTCGCCGGTACTAGCGGGAGATACGCAGTATTTT	many	TRBD2	TRBJ2-3	TRBV6-5
CASSLDRPGRVETQYF	TGTGCCAGCAGCTTAGATCGTCCCGGGAGGGTAGAGACCCAGTACTTC	-	TRBD2	TRBJ2-5	TRBV11-2
CSVLSAGIGTEAFF	TGCAGTGTACTGTCCGCGGGAATCGGGACTGAAGCTTTCTTT	many	-	TRBJ1-1	TRBV20-1
CASSHFLGSGFFAEQYF	TGTGCCAGCAGCCACTTTCTGGGGAGCGGGTTCTTTGCCGAGCAGTACTTC	medium-sized	-	TRBJ2-7	TRBV28
CASSPDILSYEQYF	TGTGCCAGCAGTCCGGACATCCTCTCTTACGAGCAGTACTTC	-	-	TRBJ2-7	TRBV6-1
CSAYSGTSVHEQYF	TGCAGTGCCTATAGCGGGACTAGCGTCCACGAGCAGTACTTC	-	TRBD2	TRBJ2-7	TRBV20-1
CASSYGGKTYDQYF	TGTGCCAGCAGTTATGGTGGGAAAACTTACGATCAGTACTTC	few	-	TRBJ2-7	TRBV6-2/TRBV6-3
CASRPTSGNYNEQFF	TGTGCCAGCAGACCTACTAGCGGGAACTACAATGAGCAGTTCTTC	many	TRBD2	TRBJ2-1	TRBV27
CASSAWTSGAYNEQFF	TGCGCCAGCAGCGCCTGGACTAGCGGGGCCTACAATGAGCAGTTCTTC	-	TRBD2	TRBJ2-1	TRBV5-1
CIVGTGGSYEQYF	TGCATCGTTGGTACAGGGGGATCCTACGAGCAGTACTTC	-	TRBD1	TRBJ2-7	TRBV29-1
CASSFGGGPPNTGELFF	TGTGCCAGCAGTTTTGGGGGGGGGCCCCCGAACACCGGGGAGCTGTTTTTT	medium-sized	-	TRBJ2-2	TRBV12-3/TRBV12-4
CASSLTAVSGNTIYF	TGTGCCAGCAGCTTAACAGCCGTCTCTGGAAACACCATATATTTT	many	-	TRBJ1-3	TRBV5-5
CSAGGEGWYEQYF	TGCAGTGCTGGGGGGGAAGGCTGGTACGAGCAGTACTTC	-	TRBD2	TRBJ2-7	TRBV20-1
CASSLSTVAQETQYF	TGTGCCAGCAGCTTGTCCACAGTGGCCCAAGAGACCCAGTACTTC	-	-	TRBJ2-5	TRBV5-4
CASSSRAGELFF	TGTGCCAGCAGCTCCAGGGCCGGGGAGCTGTTTTTT	-	-	TRBJ2-2	TRBV3-1
CAWSERMSSGNTIYF	TGTGCCTGGAGTGAGCGCATGAGCTCTGGAAACACCATATATTTT	-	-	TRBJ1-3	TRBV30
CASSLAGTGVEKLFF	TGCGCCAGCAGCCTCGCCGGGACAGGGGTAGAAAAACTGTTTTTT	few	TRBD1	TRBJ1-4	TRBV4-1
CASSGGFSGNTIYF	TGTGCCAGCAGTGGAGGCTTCTCTGGAAACACCATATATTTT	many	-	TRBJ1-3	TRBV5-6
CSASDLAGYEQYF	TGCAGTGCTAGTGACCTAGCTGGCTACGAGCAGTACTTC	medium-sized	-	TRBJ2-7	TRBV20-1
CASSDLNDVSGYTF	TGTGCCAGCAGCGACCTGAATGACGTGAGCGGCTACACCTTC	many	-	TRBJ1-2	TRBV9
CASTPRRGGEKLFF	TGTGCCAGCACCCCCCGGCGGGGCGGAGAAAAACTGTTTTTT	many	-	TRBJ1-4	TRBV11-2
CASSIGTGGADTQYF	TGTGCCAGTAGTATTGGGACAGGGGGGGCAGATACGCAGTATTTT	-	TRBD1	TRBJ2-3	TRBV19
CASSLSPGWEQYF	TGTGCCAGCAGCTTGAGTCCGGGTTGGGAGCAGTACTTC	medium-sized	-	TRBJ2-7	TRBV12-3/TRBV12-4
CASRDPGGMNTEAFF	TGTGCCAGCCGTGATCCCGGTGGAATGAACACTGAAGCTTTCTTT	few	-	TRBJ1-1	TRBV6-7
CASSLGAGGPITQYF	TGTGCCAGCAGCTTAGGCGCGGGAGGGCCAATTACGCAGTATTTT	many	TRBD2	TRBJ2-3	TRBV7-8
CASRTGVAYEQYF	TGTGCCAGCAGGACGGGGGTTGCCTACGAGCAGTACTTC	medium-sized	-	TRBJ2-7	TRBV2
CASSSGLAGALNEQFF	TGTGCCAGCAGTTCCGGACTAGCGGGAGCCCTCAATGAGCAGTTCTTC	many	TRBD2	TRBJ2-1	TRBV5-5
CSASLPETYSNQPQHF	TGCAGTGCCTCCCTTCCGGAGACATATAGCAATCAGCCCCAGCATTTT	many	-	TRBJ1-5	TRBV20-1
CASSRGVGGTDTQYF	TGTGCCAGCAGCCGAGGGGTGGGGGGCACAGATACACAGTATTTT	-	-	TRBJ2-3	TRBV5-8
CSARTPSSSYEQYF	TGCAGTGCTAGGACGCCCTCCAGCTCCTACGAGCAGTACTTC	-	-	TRBJ2-7	TRBV20-1
CAWGDSSCYQYF	TGTGCCTGGGGGGACAGCTCCTGCTATCAGTACTTC	-	TRBD1	TRBJ2-7	TRBV30
CASSYIEKAGTRDTQYF	TGTGCCAGCAGTTACATCGAAAAAGCGGGGACGAGGGATACGCAGTATTTT	few	TRBD2	TRBJ2-3	TRBV6-5
CSARSASGRTDTQYF	TGCAGTGCTAGATCGGCTAGCGGGAGAACAGATACGCAGTATTTT	many	TRBD2	TRBJ2-3	TRBV20-1
CAWSVGQWGNEQYF	TGTGCCTGGAGTGTCGGACAGTGGGGCAACGAGCAGTACTTC	medium-sized	-	TRBJ2-7	TRBV30
CASSERQGRDEQFF	TGCGCCAGCAGTGAGAGGCAGGGGAGGGATGAGCAGTTCTTC	medium-sized	-	TRBJ2-1	TRBV10-1
CASSLADSGPPYF	TGTGCCAGCAGCTTAGCCGATAGCGGGCCTCCCTACTTC	many	TRBD2	TRBJ2-4	TRBV7-9
CAWTANNSPLHF	TGTGCCTGGACCGCCAATAATTCACCCCTCCACTTT	medium-sized	-	TRBJ1-6	TRBV30
CASSGGQMNTEAFF	TGTGCCAGCAGCGGCGGACAGATGAACACTGAAGCTTTCTTT	many	-	TRBJ1-1	TRBV9
CASKEGGLTGELFF	TGCGCCAGCAAGGAGGGGGGGCTCACCGGGGAGCTGTTTTTT	many	-	TRBJ2-2	TRBV5-1
CASSLRIPGDTQYF	TGCGCCAGCAGCTTGCGTATACCTGGAGATACGCAGTATTTT	few	-	TRBJ2-3	TRBV5-1
CATWTAGGTEAFF	TGTGCCACATGGACGGCAGGGGGCACTGAAGCTTTCTTT	few	TRBD1	TRBJ1-1	TRBV2
CASSRSWYEAFF	TGTGCCAGCAGCCGTTCTTGGTATGAAGCTTTCTTT	few	-	TRBJ1-1	TRBV3-1